Below, 28 T cell receptor beta chains from the same sample are listed, as sequenced in a study of CD8+ T cells in alopecia areata. Extracted from the samples, RNA was reverse transcribed into cDNA to serve as the sequencing template. TCRdb's table, derived via immunoSEQ multiplex PCR, lists solely in-frame clones and lacks some. The table lists about 270,000 clones, with no singletons. CD4, CD8alpha, NKG2D, NKG2ACE and other markers guided sorting of pooled cutaneous lymph node cells. The specimen was CD4+ T cells sorted from a lymph node. All receptors come from a C3H/HeJ mouse with alopecia areata. Strain haplotype (MHC): H2-k.

There are a few counts of this clone. These gene names are mouse names. The CDR3 end is not reached by the read, which stops 4 residues before it; the germline J gene fills it in. The J gene is TRBJ2-5, the V gene TRBV19; 10 bases are a match to TRBD2. Looked up from germline, CDR1 is FNHDT and CDR2 is SITEND (reference sequence). The CDR3 totals 17 residues. V lost 0 bases to trimming and J lost 2 bases; unmatched junction nucleotides: 6. The chain's CDR3 is CASSIGWGGAGQDTQYF. The CDR3 DNA, read in part, is TGTGCCAGCAGTATAGGCTGGGGGGGCGCTGGCCAAGAC. The complete variable domain, with remaining parts taken from reference TRBV19 and TRBJ2-5, reads GGIITQTPKFLIGQEGQKLTLKCQQNFNHDTMYWYRQDSGKGLRLIYYSITENDLQKGDLSEGYDASREKKSSFSLTVTSAQKNEMAVFLCASSIGWGGAGQDTQYFGPGTRLLVL.

There are many counts of this clone. Gene names and germline refer to mouse. The read halts 4 residues ahead of the CDR3 end, with the missing end drawn from the germline J gene. Other DNA sequences in the sample encode the same CDR3. This chain connects TRBV1 to TRBJ2-1, with 10 bases that match TRBD2. Looked up from germline, CDR1 is NSQYPW and CDR2 is LRSPGD (reference sequence). Trimming took 0 bases from V and 6 from J; bases not matched to a gene: 2. The CDR3 runs 15 residues. The CDR3 region is CTCSADLGGLAEQFF. Incomplete CDR3 DNA: TGCACCTGCAGTGCAGATCTGGGGGGGCTTGCT.

Details on this clone: Germline and genes: mouse. With the read ending 4 residues before the CDR3 end, the germline J gene is used to fill in that end. This rearrangement joins TRBV24 to TRBJ2-1, with 9 nucleotides matching TRBD1. The CDR3 sequence is 14 residues long. Germline V gene lookup returns CDR1 KGHTA and CDR2 FRNEEI. Trimming took 2 bases from V and 4 from J; bases not matched to a gene: 0. The CDR3 is CASSLDRGYAEQFF. The DNA read from the CDR3 is TGTGCCAGCAGTCTGGACAGGGGGTATGCT.

In regard to this clone: Gene names and germline match the mouse. The read falls 4 residues short of the CDR3 end, and the missing part is taken from the germline J gene. The same CDR3 also results from other DNA sequences found in this sample. The V and J genes are TRBV31 and TRBJ2-7; 11 bases are a match to TRBD2. Looked up from germline, CDR1 is GKSSPN and CDR2 is SITVG. This CDR3 is built from 14 residues. The sequenced part of the CDR3 DNA is TGTGCCTGGAGTCTAGGGACTGGGGGATAT. Translated: CAWSLGTGGY. The complete CDR3 sequence is CAWSLGTGGYEQYF.

Details on this clone: Mouse germline and gene names are used. The DNA ends 4 residues before the CDR3 does, and the rest of the CDR3 is filled in from the germline J gene. The V call is TRBV13-1, the J call TRBJ2-1; 11 bases match TRBD2. V lost 5 bases, J lost 1 base, and 5 bases stayed unmatched. The CDR3 spans 16 residues. The germline gives CDR1 NSHNY, CDR2 SYGAGN. The part of the CDR3 DNA that was read is TGTGCCAGCAGCTCGACTGGGGGGGTCAACTATGCT. Translating it yields CASSSTGGVNYA. The full CDR3 protein reads CASSSTGGVNYAEQFF.

About this clone itself: Gene names refer to mouse genes. The read comes to an end 4 residues before the CDR3 does, leaving the germline J gene to fill in the end. The chain employs TRBV13-1 and TRBJ2-3; 8 positions match TRBD1. The germline V gene has CDR1 NSHNY and CDR2 SYGAGN. With 6 bases clipped from V and 0 bases from J, the junction kept 6 bases outside the gene matches. The CDR3 is made up of 15 amino acids. CDR3 amino acids: CASTRQGTSAETLYF. The CDR3 bases that were read are TGTGCCAGCACAAGACAGGGGACTAGTGCAGAA.

This clone has only a few counts. All gene names here are mouse names. The read falls 3 residues short of the CDR3 end, and the missing part is taken from the germline J gene. V gene TRBV13-1 combines with J gene TRBJ1-6; D is ambiguous. TRBJ1-6 falls under the ORF class, with uncertain function. The germline V gene has CDR1 NSHNY and CDR2 SYGAGN. This CDR3 has 13 amino acids. V gave up 6 bases and J gave up 4 bases, with 8 bases separating them. The DNA read from the CDR3 is TGTGCCAGCACCCCCAAATATAATTCGCCC. Translated: CASTPKYNSP. The full CDR3 reads CASTPKYNSPLYF.

As concerns this clone: Mouse gene names apply. The read terminates 4 residues ahead of where the CDR3 ends, so the germline J gene completes it. The rearrangement links TRBV5 to TRBJ2-3; TRBD1 aligns across 8 bases. The V and J ends lost 1 base and 3 bases, in that order; junction bases with no gene match: 3. The CDR3 loop spans 15 amino acids. The germline CDR1 and CDR2 sequences are LGHNA and YNLKQL (reference sequence). The CDR3 spells CASSQGTGRAETLYF. The CDR3 DNA, read in part, is TGTGCCAGCAGCCAAGGGACAGGGCGGGCAGAA.

As regards this clone: These gene names are mouse names. The CDR3 goes on 4 residues after the read ends, and that part is filled in from the germline J gene. The V call is TRBV4, the J call TRBJ2-3, with 8 bases matching TRBD2. Germline-derived CDR1 and CDR2 are LGHDT and YNNKQL (reference sequence). This CDR3 is 14 amino acids long. The part of the CDR3 DNA that was read is TGTGCCAGCAGCTCCGGGCTGGGGGGAGAA. Encoded protein: CASSSGLGGE. The full-length CDR3 reads as CASSSGLGGETLYF.

As regards this clone: These gene names are mouse names. The read ends 4 residues before the CDR3 terminus; that terminus is restored from the germline J gene. Additional DNA sequences in this sample encode the identical CDR3. This chain uses TRBV5 with TRBJ1-2; D remains ambiguous. Trimming pared 4 bases from V and 2 bases from J, leaving 5 bases between. The CDR3 runs 12 residues. Germline assignment: CDR1 LGHNA and CDR2 YNLKQL (reference sequence). The covered CDR3 bases are TGTGCCAGCAGCCCCCAGAACTCC. This gives the protein CASSPQNS. The whole CDR3 reads CASSPQNSDYTF.

As to this clone: Gene names are the mouse ones. The read falls 4 residues short of the CDR3 end, and the missing part is taken from the germline J gene. V is TRBV3 and J is TRBJ2-1; 12 nucleotides match TRBD2. CDR3 length: 16 residues. Trimming cost V 1 base and J 3 bases; bases outside gene matches: 1. The germline CDR1 and CDR2 sequences are SNHLY and FYNGKV (reference sequence). CDR3 amino acids: CASSLEDWGGYAEQFF. The part of the CDR3 DNA that was read is TGTGCCAGCAGCTTAGAGGACTGGGGGGGCTATGCT.

This clone was counted only a few times. Gene names and germline match the mouse. The read terminates 4 residues before the CDR3 end, so the remaining end is supplied by the germline J gene. The genes are TRBV13-1 and TRBJ2-3; TRBD2 matches 7 bases. The CDR3 spans 17 residues. Trimming took 0 bases from V and 1 from J; bases not matched to a gene: 8. Germline CDR1 reads NSHNY; CDR2 reads SYGAGN. This CDR3 is CASSDVLGKGGAETLYF. CDR3 bases read: TGTGCCAGCAGTGATGTACTGGGGAAAGGGGGTGCAGAA.

As to this clone: Any gene name here is a mouse gene name. The read gets to within 3 residues of the CDR3 end, and the germline J gene fills in the rest. J is TRBJ1-6 and V is TRBV13-3; 7 bases are a match to TRBD1. TRBJ1-6 is an ORF for which the function is uncertain. V lost 3 bases and J lost 6; bases outside the gene matches: 3. The CDR3 has 14 amino acids. Germline values: CDR1 NNHDY, CDR2 SYVADS. CDR3 protein: CASSGDRVNSPLYF. CDR3 DNA (partial): TGTGCCAGCAGTGGTGACAGGGTTAATTCGCCC.

A note on this clone: Gene names are mouse gene names. The read is 4 residues too short to cover the CDR3 end, so that end is filled in from the germline J gene. This chain uses TRBV13-3 with TRBJ2-5; perhaps TRBD1 as D (6 bases). The V and J ends lost 3 bases and 2 bases respectively, with 10 bases between them. The V gene's germline CDR1 is NNHDY and CDR2 SYVADS. This CDR3 region has 14 residues. Here the CDR3 reads CASSARDTQDTQYF. Incomplete CDR3 DNA: TGTGCCAGCAGTGCCCGGGACACCCAAGAC.

For this clone: Gene labels here are mouse ones. The missing CDR3 end, 4 residues past where the read stops, is filled in from the germline J gene. The rearrangement uses TRBV19 and TRBJ2-5; D is undetermined. Germline V gene data show CDR1 as FNHDT and CDR2 as SITEND (reference sequence). The CDR3 is made up of 13 amino acids. The CDR3 reads CASSRLSKDTQYF. CDR3 DNA (partial): TGTGCCAGCAGTAGACTCTCAAAAGAC.

On this clone: Gene names follow the mouse nomenclature. The sequenced fragment ends 4 residues before the CDR3 boundary, so the rest is inferred from the germline J gene. The rearrangement links TRBV13-1 to TRBJ2-1; the D is unclear. Trimming took off 2 bases at V and 3 bases at J, with 6 bases between the two ends. The CDR3 totals 13 residues. Germline V lookup: CDR1 NSHNY, CDR2 SYGAGN. CDR3 sequence reads: CASSDSTYAEQFF. CDR3 bases read: TGTGCCAGCAGTGACAGTACCTATGCT.

Of note for this clone: Gene names are mouse gene names. CDR3 DNA, as far as it was read: TGTGCCAGCAGCCAAAGGGACTGGGGGGTTGCT. Its translation is CASSQRDWGVA. The whole CDR3 sequence is CASSQRDWGVAEQFF. This chain connects TRBV5 to TRBJ2-1; TRBD2 agrees at 12 bases. Read sequence stops 4 residues before the CDR3 end, and the germline J gene provides the missing end. The junction had 2 bases not matched to a gene; V was cut back by 2 bases and J by 6 bases. Germline CDR1 LGHNA, CDR2 YNLKQL (reference sequence). This CDR3 is built from 15 residues.

Concerning this clone: The genes are named according to mouse. Read data end 4 residues before the CDR3 end; the end is taken from the germline J gene. The V and J genes are TRBV5 and TRBJ2-1, with TRBD2 matching over 8 bases. This CDR3 spans 15 amino acids. Losses at the gene ends were 0 bases for V and 5 bases for J; bases not matched to a gene: 3. CDR1 and CDR2 from the germline V gene are LGHNA and YNLKQL (reference sequence). Here the CDR3 reads CASSQEWGGDAEQFF. The sequenced part of the CDR3 DNA is TGTGCCAGCAGCCAAGAGTGGGGGGGGGATGCT.

Regarding this clone: Mouse gene names apply. The CDR3 is cut off 4 residues early in the read; its end comes from the germline J gene. The V gene is TRBV31, the J gene TRBJ1-1; 7 nucleotides line up with TRBD1. CDR3 length: 15 residues. Germline trimming cut 0 bases from V and 0 bases from J; bases unmatched to any gene: 4. The germline V gene encodes CDR1 GKSSPN and CDR2 SITVG. CDR3 DNA (partial): TGTGCCTGGAGTCTAACGCAGGGGGCAAACACA. It translates to CAWSLTQGANT. The entire CDR3 protein is CAWSLTQGANTEVFF.

In the case of this clone: All gene names here are mouse names. With the read ending 4 residues before the CDR3 end, the germline J gene is used to fill in that end. The chain combines TRBV31 with TRBJ2-3, with 8 nucleotides matching TRBD1. This CDR3 spans 13 amino acids. Germline trimming cut 5 bases from V and 2 bases from J; bases unmatched to any gene: 3. CDR1 is GKSSPN and CDR2 is SITVG in the germline V gene. CDR3 in amino acids: CAWATGVAETLYF. The CDR3 DNA, read in part, is TGTGCCTGGGCGACAGGGGTTGCAGAA.

This clone was seen more than once but under ten times. The gene names given are mouse names. The read terminates 4 residues before the CDR3 end, so the remaining end is supplied by the germline J gene. The chain carries TRBV5 and TRBJ1-1; 7 nucleotides match TRBD1. This CDR3 comprises 12 residues. Germline V lookup: CDR1 LGHNA, CDR2 YNLKQL (reference sequence). The CDR3 region is CASSLGTAEVFF. CDR3 bases read: TGTGCCAGCAGCCTCGGGACAGCA.

Points on this clone: Gene names and germline refer to mouse. The CDR3 end lies 4 residues beyond the end of the read and is filled in from the germline J gene. The chain combines TRBV13-3 with TRBJ2-2; D remains unclear. The V end lost 1 base, the J end lost 0 bases, and 7 bases lay between the germline ends. The CDR3 is made up of 15 amino acids. Germline V gene sequence: CDR1 NNHDY, CDR2 SYVADS. The CDR3 DNA, read in part, is TGTGCCAGCAGTGATCTCCCCCCAAACACCGGG. It yields the protein CASSDLPPNTG. The whole CDR3 reads CASSDLPPNTGQLYF.

Points on this clone: Gene names refer to mouse genes. The CDR3 end lies 4 residues beyond the end of the read and is filled in from the germline J gene. The V call is TRBV13-3, the J call TRBJ1-1, with TRBD1 matching over 8 bases. V was clipped by 0 bases and J by 0 bases; unmatched bases: 1. This CDR3 has 15 residues. Germline-derived CDR1 and CDR2 are NNHDY and SYVADS. CDR3 DNA, as far as it was read: TGTGCCAGCAGTGATGGCAGGGGGCCAAACACA. Amino acids: CASSDGRGPNT. The whole CDR3 reads CASSDGRGPNTEVFF.

In this sample, this clone turned up a few times. Germline and genes here are mouse. The read terminates 4 residues before the CDR3 end, so the remaining end is supplied by the germline J gene. Other DNA variants within this sample encode the same CDR3. V gene TRBV1 combines with J gene TRBJ1-1; tentatively, D is TRBD1 (5 bases). This CDR3 comprises 14 residues. Trimming cost V 1 base and J 0 bases, with 6 bases left between them. Germline V CDR1 and CDR2: NSQYPW, LRSPGD (reference sequence). CDR3 in amino acids: CTCSAGQSNTEVFF. CDR3 DNA, as far as it was read: TGCACCTGCAGTGCAGGACAGTCAAACACA.

This clone was recorded a few times. Mouse gene names apply. The sequence runs out 4 residues before the end of the CDR3; the remainder is reconstructed from the germline J gene. The V call is TRBV19, the J call TRBJ2-4; the D is unclear. The CDR3 has 15 amino acids. V was shortened by 0 bases and J by 0 bases, with 8 bases between the two germline ends. Germline V CDR1 and CDR2: FNHDT, SITEND (reference sequence). The covered CDR3 bases are TGTGCCAGCAGTATAGGGGTGTCTAGTCAAAAC. This encodes CASSIGVSSQN. The full CDR3 is CASSIGVSSQNTLYF.

Comments on this clone: The listed genes are named as in mouse. The CDR3 end falls 4 residues outside the read, so it is completed with the germline J gene. Distinct nucleotide sequences in the sample also encode this CDR3. The rearrangement links TRBV13-1 to TRBJ2-5, with 10 bases lining up with TRBD2. The CDR3 is made up of 15 amino acids. Per the germline V gene, CDR1 is NSHNY and CDR2 is SYGAGN. V lost 4 bases to trimming and J lost 0 bases; unmatched junction nucleotides: 2. Incomplete CDR3 DNA: TGTGCCAGCAGTTGGACTGGGGGTAACCAAGAC. As protein: CASSWTGGNQD. The complete CDR3 protein is CASSWTGGNQDTQYF.

Comment on this clone: Genes here carry mouse names. The sequenced fragment ends 4 residues before the CDR3 boundary, so the rest is inferred from the germline J gene. This CDR3 is also generated by other DNA sequences in the sample. This chain joins TRBV13-1 and TRBJ2-4; TRBD1 matches 8 bases. The CDR3 runs to 13 residues. The germline V gene has CDR1 NSHNY and CDR2 SYGAGN. CDR3 sequence reads: CASSGDRKNTLYF. CDR3 DNA (partial): TGTGCCAGCAGTGGGGACAGGAAAAAC.

This clone was counted between two and nine times. Gene names and germline match the mouse. The read finishes 4 residues shy of the CDR3 end, and the germline J gene is used to complete it. This sequence joins TRBV5 and TRBJ2-5, with a weak D call TRBD1 (5 bases). CDR1 is LGHNA and CDR2 is YNLKQL in the germline V gene (reference sequence). This CDR3 spans 14 amino acids. Incomplete CDR3 DNA: TGTGCCAGCAGCCAAGAAATCAGGGTGGAC. Residues: CASSQEIRVD. The whole CDR3 is CASSQEIRVDTQYF.